This T cell receptor beta chain was profiled in a study of shared clonotypes between healthy human individuals. Turning to the study itself: Used for every donor were three CD4 naive, three CD4 memory, two CD8 naive and one CD8 memory plate. General study results and limits: Researchers sampled blood only, noting tissue repertoires likely differ.

This table comes from immunoSEQ multiplex PCR, and its TCRdb copy is limited to in-frame clones, with some not included. The repertoire holds about 2,200,000 clones, with 93% as singletons. As to this clone: The antigen remains undetermined.

Cells designated naive CD8 were CD45RO-negative and were positively selected for CCR7, with terminally differentiated effector memory CD45RA+ cells excluded. Everyone who donated was a Caucasian adult who lived in Nashville, Tennessee. This sequence originates from a man younger than 35 in good health. Some clones in this sample may be carry-over from other donors' samples. Sequenced: naive CD8+ T cells from PBMCs.

This CDR3 reads CASSPPTADEQWSNQPQHF. CDR3 nucleotide sequence: TGTGCCAGCAGTCCCCCGACCGCTGACGAGCAGTGGAGCAATCAGCCCCAGCATTTT. The chain links TRBV28 to TRBJ1-5, with no clear D. Germline V gene data show CDR1 as MDHEN and CDR2 as SYDVKM. Trimming removed 5 bases at V and 1 base at J, with 24 bases between. The length of the CDR3 is 19 residues.